The rows below give T cell receptor beta chains drawn from one sample of a study of blood T cell repertoires in COVID-19. The assay was immunoSEQ multiplex PCR, and TCRdb's table has in-frame clones only and misses some. The data show about 220,000 clones, with around 90% seen just once and around 15% held by the top ten. Sequencing was carried out using PBMCs or T cells enriched from blood (not recorded which). The receptor source for this set is a man younger than 40 who had been exposed to COVID-19. The CDR3 runs from the conserved cysteine through the conserved F or W. D genes are given only for firm matches. A clone size is listed for some rows: how often the clone was seen (once, few, many), or a class if it is expanded.

d_call j_call clone_size v_call cdr3_aa cdr3_nt
. TRBJ2-5 . TRBV4-1 CASSQVASKTQETQYF TGCGCCAGCAGCCAAGTGGCCTCCAAGACACAAGAGACCCAGTACTTC
TRBD2 TRBJ2-1 . TRBV2 CASTGGAYNEQFF TGTGCCAGCACCGGGGGGGCTTATAATGAGCAGTTCTTC
. TRBJ1-1 . TRBV6-4 CASSINSNTEAFF TGTGCCAGCAGCATTAACAGTAACACTGAAGCTTTCTTT
. TRBJ1-4 . TRBV29-1 CSARIPPHEKLFF TGCAGCGCCAGGATCCCCCCCCATGAAAAACTGTTTTTT
TRBD2 TRBJ2-4 . TRBV6-2/TRBV6-3 CASSYPSGGDRAKNIQYF TGTGCCAGCAGTTACCCTAGCGGGGGAGATAGAGCCAAAAACATTCAGTACTTC
TRBD1 TRBJ2-1 . TRBV12-5 CASLRDRNPNEQFF TGTGCTAGCCTTCGGGACAGGAACCCCAATGAGCAGTTCTTC
TRBD2 TRBJ2-3 . TRBV7-2 CASRTGRDYTDTQYF TGTGCCAGCCGCACGGGGCGGGACTACACAGATACGCAGTATTTT
. TRBJ1-2 . TRBV7-9 CASSPTEGGYTF TGTGCCAGCAGCCCGACAGAAGGTGGCTACACCTTC
. TRBJ1-5 . TRBV12-3/TRBV12-4 CASSPYSNQPQHF TGTGCCAGCAGTCCTTATAGCAATCAGCCCCAGCATTTT
. TRBJ2-1 once TRBV5-1 CASSRDSSNEQFF TGCGCCAGCAGCAGGGACTCTAGCAATGAGCAGTTCTTC
. TRBJ2-2 . TRBV27 CASSKQTGLNTGELFF TGTGCCAGCAGTAAACAGACAGGACTGAACACCGGGGAGCTGTTTTTT
. TRBJ2-2 . TRBV27 CASSPTGTLNTGELFF TGTGCCAGCAGTCCTACCGGGACACTGAACACCGGGGAGCTGTTTTTT
TRBD1 TRBJ1-1 once TRBV3-1/TRBV3-2 CASSHGQDTEAFF TGTGCCAGCAGCCATGGACAGGACACTGAAGCTTTCTTT
. TRBJ2-7 . TRBV7-9 CASSAQKPYEQYF TGTGCCAGCAGCGCACAGAAACCCTACGAGCAGTACTTC
. TRBJ2-1 . TRBV5-1 CASGPGLHEQFF TGCGCCAGCGGACCAGGGTTACATGAGCAGTTCTTC
TRBD1 TRBJ1-6 . TRBV4-1 CASSPTDRAGSPLHF TGCGCCAGCAGCCCCACCGACAGGGCAGGATCACCCCTCCACTTT
. TRBJ2-2 . TRBV7-6 CASSPLVPNTGELFF TGTGCCAGCAGCCCCCTAGTACCCAACACCGGGGAGCTGTTTTTT
TRBD2 TRBJ2-1 . TRBV9 CASSVTSGGPYNEQFF TGTGCCAGCAGCGTCACTAGCGGGGGCCCCTACAATGAGCAGTTCTTC
TRBD1 TRBJ2-1 . TRBV7-2 CASSPRQGAQGEQFF TGTGCCAGCAGCCCCCGACAGGGGGCGCAGGGTGAGCAGTTCTTC
. TRBJ2-7 . TRBV19 CASSIRAAWEQYF TGTGCCAGTAGTATCAGGGCTGCCTGGGAGCAGTACTTC
. TRBJ2-4 . TRBV11-1 CASSTLERAKNIQYF TGTGCCAGCAGCACCCTAGAGAGGGCCAAAAACATTCAGTACTTC
TRBD1 TRBJ2-5 . TRBV5-6 CASSLQQGPLTQYF TGTGCCAGCAGCTTACAACAGGGGCCTTTGACCCAGTACTTC
TRBD2 TRBJ2-3 . TRBV9 CASSAGGPDTQYF TGTGCCAGCAGCGCGGGGGGGCCGGATACGCAGTATTTT
. TRBJ2-2 . TRBV15 CATSRDLTGELFF TGTGCCACCAGCAGAGATCTCACCGGGGAGCTGTTTTTT